The present TCR beta chain was sequenced within a study of T-cell reconstitution after alpha-beta-depleted transplantation in children. Study-wide points: The high TCRbeta diversity at day 60 in some patients came from surviving recipient T cells and thymic progenitors. In patients about two months after transplant, alpha-beta T cells reportedly arose from several hundred expanded graft clones. After one year, T-cell counts and TCRbeta diversity mostly came from new T cells.

Preparation of the TCRbeta library used unique molecular identifiers. TCRdb re-called the PCR reads with MiXCR, one entry per CDR3 protein. In the table there are about 300,000 distinct CDR3 sequences, around 7.1% of which are singletons. The V end was cut by 6 bases, the J end by 4 bases, with 8 bases between. The CDR3 consists of 12 residues. CDR1 and CDR2 (germline): SNHLY, FYNNEI. This clonotype occurred many times. What it binds is not known. The source was peripheral blood, collected 360 days after TCRalphabeta/CD19-depleted stem cell transplant. This clonotype was sampled from a female patient aged 2-15 years who had a stem cell transplant for Fanconi anemia, so the T cells may come from the graft donor. J is TRBJ2-3 and V is TRBV2; D is undetermined. This chain's CDR3 is CASRDRSDTQYF. DNA of the CDR3: TGTGCCAGCAGGGACCGATCAGATACGCAGTATTTT.